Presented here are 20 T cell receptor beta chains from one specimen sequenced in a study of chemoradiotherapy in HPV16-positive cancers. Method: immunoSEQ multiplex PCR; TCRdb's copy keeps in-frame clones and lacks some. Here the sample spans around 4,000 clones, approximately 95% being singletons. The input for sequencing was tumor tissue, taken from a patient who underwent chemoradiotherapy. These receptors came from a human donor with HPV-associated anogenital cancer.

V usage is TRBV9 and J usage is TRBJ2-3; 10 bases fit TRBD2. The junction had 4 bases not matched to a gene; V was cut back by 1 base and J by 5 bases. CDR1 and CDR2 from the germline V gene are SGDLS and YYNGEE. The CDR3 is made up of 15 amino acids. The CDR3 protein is CASSVSGLAVDTQYF. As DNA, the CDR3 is TGTGCCAGCAGCGTAAGCGGACTAGCGGTAGATACGCAGTATTTT.

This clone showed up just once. Here the CDR3 DNA reads TGTGCCAGCAGCTCCCGGGACAGGGGCTACGAGCAGTACTTC. Its translation: CASSSRDRGYEQYF. The chain employs TRBV13 and TRBJ2-7; 10 bases agree with TRBD1. V was pared by 4 bases and J by 3 bases, with 3 bases of the junction left unmatched. Germline V gene lookup returns CDR1 PRHDT and CDR2 FYEKMQ (reference sequence). This CDR3 is 14 amino acids long. Supplemented by reference TRBV13 and TRBJ2-7, the full variable domain reads AAGVIQSPRHLIKEKRETATLKCYPIPRHDTVYWYQQGPGQDPQFLISFYEKMQSDKGSIPDRFSAQQFSDYHSELNMSSLELGDSALYFCASSSRDRGYEQYFGPGTRLTVT.

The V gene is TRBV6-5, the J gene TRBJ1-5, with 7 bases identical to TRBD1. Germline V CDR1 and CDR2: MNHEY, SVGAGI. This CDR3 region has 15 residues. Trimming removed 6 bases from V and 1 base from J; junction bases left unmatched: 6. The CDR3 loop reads CASRAQGGSNQPQHF. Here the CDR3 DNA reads TGTGCCAGCAGGGCGCAGGGGGGGAGCAATCAGCCCCAGCATTTT.

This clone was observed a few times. The DNA for the CDR3 is TGTGCCAGCAGCCTCTTCCCCGAGGAGGGGGAGCTGTTTTTT. It yields the protein CASSLFPEEGELFF. The chain couples TRBV7-8 to TRBJ2-2; no definite D call. V was shortened by 5 bases and J by 8 bases, with 15 bases between the two germline ends. This CDR3 is 14 amino acids long. Germline values: CDR1 SGHVS, CDR2 FQNEAQ.

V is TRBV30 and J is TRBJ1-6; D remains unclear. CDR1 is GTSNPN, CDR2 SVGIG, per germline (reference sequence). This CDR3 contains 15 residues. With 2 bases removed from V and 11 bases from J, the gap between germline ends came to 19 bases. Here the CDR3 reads CAWSILRVRDPPLHF. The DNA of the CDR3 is TGTGCCTGGAGTATCCTCCGGGTCCGGGATCCACCCCTCCACTTT. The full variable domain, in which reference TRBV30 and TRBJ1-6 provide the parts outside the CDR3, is SQTIHQWPATLVQPVGSPLSLECTVEGTSNPNLYWYRQAAGRGLQLLFYSVGIGQISSEVPQNLSASRPQDRQFILSSKKLLLSDSGFYLCAWSILRVRDPPLHFGNGTRLTVT.

The CDR3 spells CASSQGQGRNQPQHF. The CDR3 DNA reads as TGTGCCAGCAGCCAAGGGCAGGGGCGCAATCAGCCCCAGCATTTT. The V call is TRBV14, the J call TRBJ1-5, with D possibly being TRBD1 (6 bases). Trimming shortened V by 1 base and J by 2 bases, and 9 bases separated the two germline ends. The germline CDR1 and CDR2 sequences are SGHDN and FVKESK. This CDR3 spans 15 amino acids.

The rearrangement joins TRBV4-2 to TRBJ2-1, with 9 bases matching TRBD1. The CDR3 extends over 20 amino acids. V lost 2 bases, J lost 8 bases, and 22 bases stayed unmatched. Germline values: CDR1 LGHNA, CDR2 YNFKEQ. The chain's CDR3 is CASSQLWTGEAASGGDEQFF. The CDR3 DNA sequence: TGTGCCAGCAGCCAACTCTGGACAGGGGAGGCGGCTAGTGGGGGGGATGAGCAGTTCTTC.

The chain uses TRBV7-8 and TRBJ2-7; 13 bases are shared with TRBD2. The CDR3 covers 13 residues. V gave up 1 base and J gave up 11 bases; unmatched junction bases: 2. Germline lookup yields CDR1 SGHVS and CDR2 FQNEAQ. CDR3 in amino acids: CASSLVTSGRKYF. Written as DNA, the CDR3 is TGTGCCAGCAGCTTAGTGACTAGCGGGAGGAAGTACTTC.

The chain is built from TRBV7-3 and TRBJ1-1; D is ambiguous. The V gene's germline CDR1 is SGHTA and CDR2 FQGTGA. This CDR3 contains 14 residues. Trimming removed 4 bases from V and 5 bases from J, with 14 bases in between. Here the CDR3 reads CASSSAAIYTEAFF. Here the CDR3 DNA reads TGTGCCAGCAGCTCCGCAGCAATCTATACTGAAGCTTTCTTT.

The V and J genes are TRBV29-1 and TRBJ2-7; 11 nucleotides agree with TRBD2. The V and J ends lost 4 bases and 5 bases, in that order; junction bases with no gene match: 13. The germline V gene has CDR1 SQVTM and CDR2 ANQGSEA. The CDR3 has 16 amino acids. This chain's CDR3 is CSVVRVAGGPGHEQYF. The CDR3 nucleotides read TGCAGCGTTGTGCGGGTAGCGGGAGGGCCGGGCCACGAGCAGTACTTC.

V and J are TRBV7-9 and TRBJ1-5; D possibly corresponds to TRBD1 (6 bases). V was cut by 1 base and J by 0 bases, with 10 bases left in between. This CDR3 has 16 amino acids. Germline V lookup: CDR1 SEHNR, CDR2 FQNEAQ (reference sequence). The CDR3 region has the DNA TGTGCCAGCAGCTTAGACGGACAGCGTAGCAATCAGCCCCAGCATTTT. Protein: CASSLDGQRSNQPQHF.

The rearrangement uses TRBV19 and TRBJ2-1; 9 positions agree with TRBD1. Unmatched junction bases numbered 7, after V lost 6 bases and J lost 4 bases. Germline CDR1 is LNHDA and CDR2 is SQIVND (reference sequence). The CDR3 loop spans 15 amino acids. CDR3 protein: CASSPDRGYYNEQFF. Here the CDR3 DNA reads TGTGCCAGTAGCCCGGACAGGGGATATTACAATGAGCAGTTCTTC.

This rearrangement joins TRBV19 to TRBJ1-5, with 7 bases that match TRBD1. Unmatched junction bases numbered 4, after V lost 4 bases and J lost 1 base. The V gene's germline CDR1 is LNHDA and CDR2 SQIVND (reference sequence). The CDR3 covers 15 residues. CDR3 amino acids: CASSTQQGSNQPQHF. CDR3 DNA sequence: TGTGCCAGTAGTACACAACAGGGGAGCAATCAGCCCCAGCATTTT.

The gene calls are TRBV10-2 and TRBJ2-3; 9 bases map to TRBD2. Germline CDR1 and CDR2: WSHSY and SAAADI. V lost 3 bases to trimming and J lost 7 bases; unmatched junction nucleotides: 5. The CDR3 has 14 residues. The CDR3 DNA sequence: TGCGCCAGCAGTGATGGACTAGCGCCCAATACGCAGTATTTT. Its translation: CASSDGLAPNTQYF.

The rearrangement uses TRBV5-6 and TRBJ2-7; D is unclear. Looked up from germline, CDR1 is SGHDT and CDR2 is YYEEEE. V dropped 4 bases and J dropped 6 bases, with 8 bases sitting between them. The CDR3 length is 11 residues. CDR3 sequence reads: CASSLRSEQYF. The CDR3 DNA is TGTGCCAGCAGCCTGAGGAGCGAGCAGTACTTC.

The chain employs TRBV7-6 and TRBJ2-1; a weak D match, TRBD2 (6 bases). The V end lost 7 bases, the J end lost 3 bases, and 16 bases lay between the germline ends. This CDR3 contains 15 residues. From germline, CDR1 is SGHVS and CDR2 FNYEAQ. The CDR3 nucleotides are TGTGCCAGCACCCGGGGGACGATAGGCTACAATGAGCAGTTCTTC. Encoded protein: CASTRGTIGYNEQFF.

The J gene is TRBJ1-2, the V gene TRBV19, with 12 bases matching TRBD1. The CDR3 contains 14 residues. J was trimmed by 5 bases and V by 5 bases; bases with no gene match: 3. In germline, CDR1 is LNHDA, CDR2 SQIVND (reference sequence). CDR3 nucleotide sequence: TGTGCCAGTAGTGGGACAGGGGGCGGGTATGGCTACACCTTC. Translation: CASSGTGGGYGYTF. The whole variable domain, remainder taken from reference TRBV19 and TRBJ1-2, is DGGITQSPKYLFRKEGQNVTLSCEQNLNHDAMYWYRQDPGQGLRLIYYSQIVNDFQKGDIAEGYSVSREKKESFPLTVTSAQKNPTAFYLCASSGTGGGYGYTFGSGTRLTVV.

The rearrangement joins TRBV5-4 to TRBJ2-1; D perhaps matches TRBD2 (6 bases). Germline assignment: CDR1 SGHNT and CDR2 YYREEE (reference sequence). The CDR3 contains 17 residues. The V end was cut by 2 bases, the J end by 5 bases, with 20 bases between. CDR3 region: CASSFWGVPQKNNEQFF. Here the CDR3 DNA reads TGTGCCAGCAGCTTTTGGGGGGTCCCCCAAAAGAACAATGAGCAGTTCTTC.

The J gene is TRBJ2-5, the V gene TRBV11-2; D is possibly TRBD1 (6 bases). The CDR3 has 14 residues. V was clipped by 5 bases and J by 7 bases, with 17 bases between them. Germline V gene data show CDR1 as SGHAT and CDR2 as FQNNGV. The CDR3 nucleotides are TGTGCCAGCAGCGCGGAAACAGGGTTGGGGACCCAGTACTTC. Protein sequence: CASSAETGLGTQYF.

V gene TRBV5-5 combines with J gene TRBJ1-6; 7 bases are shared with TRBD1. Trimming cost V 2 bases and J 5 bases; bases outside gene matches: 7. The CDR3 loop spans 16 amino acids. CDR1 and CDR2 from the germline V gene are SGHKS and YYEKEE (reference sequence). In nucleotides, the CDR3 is TGTGCCAGCAGCTTCGGGGACAGAAACAATAATTCACCCCTCCACTTT. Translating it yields CASSFGDRNNNSPLHF. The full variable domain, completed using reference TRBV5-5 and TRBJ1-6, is DAGVTQSPTHLIKTRGQQVTLRCSPISGHKSVSWYQQVLGQGPQFIFQYYEKEERGRGNFPDRFSARQFPNYSSELNVNALLLGDSALYLCASSFGDRNNNSPLHFGNGTRLTVT.